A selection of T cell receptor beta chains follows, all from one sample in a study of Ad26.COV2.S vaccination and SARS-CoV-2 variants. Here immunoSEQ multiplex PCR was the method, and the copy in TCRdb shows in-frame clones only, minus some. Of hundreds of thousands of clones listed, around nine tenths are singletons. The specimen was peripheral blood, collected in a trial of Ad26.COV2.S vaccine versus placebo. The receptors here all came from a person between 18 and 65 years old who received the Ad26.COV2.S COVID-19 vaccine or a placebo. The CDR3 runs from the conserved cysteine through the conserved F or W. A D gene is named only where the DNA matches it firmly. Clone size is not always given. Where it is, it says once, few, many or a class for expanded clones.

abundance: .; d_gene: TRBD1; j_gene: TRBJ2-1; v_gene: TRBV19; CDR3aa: CASSIRVSGQGVSNEQFF; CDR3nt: TGTGCCAGTAGTATACGTGTTTCCGGACAGGGGGTTTCAAATGAGCAGTTCTTC
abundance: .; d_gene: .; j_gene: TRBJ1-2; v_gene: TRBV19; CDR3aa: CASSSGEVGYGYTF; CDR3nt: TGTGCCAGTAGTAGCGGGGAGGTGGGCTATGGCTACACCTTC
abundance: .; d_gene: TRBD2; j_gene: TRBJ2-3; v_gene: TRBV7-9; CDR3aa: CASSLVSSGRPDTQYF; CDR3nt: TGTGCCAGCAGCTTAGTATCTAGCGGGAGGCCAGATACGCAGTATTTT
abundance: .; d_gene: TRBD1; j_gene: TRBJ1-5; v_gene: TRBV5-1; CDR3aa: CASSRTGGNQPQHF; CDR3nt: TGCGCCAGCAGCAGGACAGGGGGCAATCAGCCCCAGCATTTT
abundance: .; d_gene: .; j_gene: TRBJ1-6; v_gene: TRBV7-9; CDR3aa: CASSTTYNSPLHF; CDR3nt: TGTGCCAGCAGCACTACTTATAATTCACCCCTCCACTTT
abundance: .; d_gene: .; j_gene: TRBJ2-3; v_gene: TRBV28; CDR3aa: CASSFRWRSTDTQYF; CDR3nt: TGTGCCAGCAGTTTTAGGTGGAGAAGCACAGATACGCAGTATTTT
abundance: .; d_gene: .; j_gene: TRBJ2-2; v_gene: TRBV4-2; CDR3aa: CASSHGHAAQDTGELFF; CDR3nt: TGTGCCAGCAGCCATGGACACGCAGCTCAAGACACCGGGGAGCTGTTTTTT
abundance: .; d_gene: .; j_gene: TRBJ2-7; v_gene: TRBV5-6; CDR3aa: CASRNSYEQYF; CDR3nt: TGTGCCAGCCGGAACAGCTACGAGCAGTACTTC
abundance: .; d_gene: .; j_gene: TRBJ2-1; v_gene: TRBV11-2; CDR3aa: CASSLGTSPLGQFF; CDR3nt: TGTGCCAGCAGCTTAGGAACCAGCCCCCTGGGGCAGTTCTTC
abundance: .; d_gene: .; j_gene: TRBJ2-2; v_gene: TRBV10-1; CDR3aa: CASSESGGTGELFF; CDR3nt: TGCGCCAGCAGTGAGTCAGGGGGCACCGGGGAGCTGTTTTTT
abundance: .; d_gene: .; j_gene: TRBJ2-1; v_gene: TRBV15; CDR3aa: CATSRGPADEQFF; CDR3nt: TGTGCCACCAGCAGAGGCCCCGCGGATGAGCAGTTCTTC
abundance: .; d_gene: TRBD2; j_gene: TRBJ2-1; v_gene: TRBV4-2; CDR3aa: CASSQLGTSAFNEQFF; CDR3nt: TGTGCCAGCAGCCAGTTGGGGACTAGCGCGTTCAATGAGCAGTTCTTC
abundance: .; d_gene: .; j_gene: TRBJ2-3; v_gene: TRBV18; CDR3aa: CASSPGRGSDTQYF; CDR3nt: TGTGCCAGCTCACCTGGGCGGGGATCAGATACGCAGTATTTT
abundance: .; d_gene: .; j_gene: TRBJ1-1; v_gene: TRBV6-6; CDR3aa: CASSYTAGSEAFF; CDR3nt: TGTGCCAGCAGTTACACGGCAGGATCTGAAGCTTTCTTT
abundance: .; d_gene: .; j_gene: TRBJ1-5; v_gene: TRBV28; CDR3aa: CASSPRPNQPQHF; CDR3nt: TGTGCCAGCAGTCCCCGCCCGAATCAGCCCCAGCATTTT
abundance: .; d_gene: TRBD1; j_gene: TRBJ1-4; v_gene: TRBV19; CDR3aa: CASSPRQGGNEKLFF; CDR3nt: TGTGCCAGTAGTCCAAGACAGGGGGGAAATGAAAAACTGTTTTTT
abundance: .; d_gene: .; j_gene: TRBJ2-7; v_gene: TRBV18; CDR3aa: CASSPRRGAYEQYF; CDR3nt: TGTGCCAGCTCACCACGTCGAGGGGCCTACGAGCAGTACTTC
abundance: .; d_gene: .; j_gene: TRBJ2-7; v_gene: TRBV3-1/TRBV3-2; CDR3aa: CASSLWGSYEQYF; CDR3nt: TGTGCCAGCAGCTTATGGGGGAGCTACGAGCAGTACTTC
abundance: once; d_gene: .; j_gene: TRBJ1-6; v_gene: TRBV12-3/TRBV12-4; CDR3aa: CASSLDRNSPLHF; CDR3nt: TGTGCCAGCAGTTTAGACCGAAATTCACCCCTCCACTTT